One sample yielded the 6 T cell receptor beta chains listed below, sequenced in a study of cytomegalovirus exposure and HLA in healthy donors. 60 Vbeta and 13 Jbeta primers were used in PCR. Here immunoSEQ multiplex PCR was the method, and the copy in TCRdb shows in-frame clones only, minus some. Among some 130,000 clones listed, 75% to 80% were seen once. What was sequenced was PBMCs. These TCRs come from a male donor in good health and CMV-seronegative.

The CDR3 sequence: CASSLQGTSYEQYF. CDR3 in DNA: TGTGCCAGTAGTTTACAGGGAACTAGCTACGAGCAGTACTTC. The chain links TRBV19 to TRBJ2-7, with D perhaps matching TRBD1 (6 bases). CDR1 and CDR2 (germline): LNHDA, SQIVND (reference sequence). The CDR3 is 14 amino acids. Trimming removed 5 bases from V and 3 bases from J, with 14 bases in between. The whole variable domain, filled in from reference TRBV19 and TRBJ2-7, reads DGGITQSPKYLFRKEGQNVTLSCEQNLNHDAMYWYRQDPGQGLRLIYYSQIVNDFQKGDIAEGYSVSREKKESFPLTVTSAQKNPTAFYLCASSLQGTSYEQYFGPGTRLTVT.

J is TRBJ1-3 and V is TRBV7-8; 8 bases map to TRBD1. Germline CDR1 reads SGHVS; CDR2 reads FQNEAQ. The junction had 5 bases not matched to a gene; V was cut back by 4 bases and J by 6 bases. The CDR3 has 14 amino acids. The CDR3 DNA sequence: TGTGCCAGCAGCTCCGGGACAGGACAAAACACCATATATTTT. This codes for CASSSGTGQNTIYF. The entire variable domain, with the rest obtained from reference TRBV7-8 and TRBJ1-3, is as follows: GAGVSQSPRYKVAKRGQDVALRCDPISGHVSLFWYQQALGQGPEFLTYFQNEAQLDKSGLPSDRFFAERPEGSVSTLKIQRTQQEDSAVYLCASSSGTGQNTIYFGEGSWLTVV.

In DNA form, the CDR3 reads TGTGCCAGCAGCTTCGGAGGGGTTAGGGGCTACACCTTC. Protein product: CASSFGGVRGYTF. The chain combines TRBV11-3 with TRBJ1-2; weak D call: TRBD1 (5 bases). The CDR3 is made up of 13 amino acids. The germline CDR1 and CDR2 sequences are SGHNT and YENEEA. Trimming took 3 bases from V and 8 from J, leaving 13 bases between them.

The chain couples TRBV6-6 to TRBJ2-7; TRBD1 matches at 9 bases. V lost 2 bases, J lost 5 bases, and 7 bases stayed unmatched. The germline V gene encodes CDR1 MNHNY and CDR2 SVGAGI (reference sequence). This CDR3 contains 15 residues. The DNA of the CDR3 is TGTGCCAGCAGTTACCCGGGACAGGGAATTGACGAGCAGTACTTC. Protein: CASSYPGQGIDEQYF.

The chain employs TRBV7-9 and TRBJ1-3; 9 bases are a match to TRBD1. V shed 4 bases and J 3 bases; nucleotides not matched to a gene: 1. The CDR3 is 14 amino acids. CDR1 and CDR2 (germline): SEHNR, FQNEAQ (reference sequence). CDR3 region: CASSWTGVGNTIYF. The CDR3, as DNA: TGTGCCAGCAGCTGGACAGGGGTTGGAAACACCATATATTTT.

The chain uses TRBV30 and TRBJ2-7, with a possible D match to TRBD2 (5 bases). The CDR3 is 14 residues long. CDR1 and CDR2 from the germline V gene are GTSNPN and SVGIG (reference sequence). The V and J ends lost 2 bases and 2 bases respectively, with 13 bases between them. This chain's CDR3 is CAWSPPPGAYEQYF. In DNA, the CDR3 is TGTGCCTGGAGTCCCCCCCCCGGGGCCTACGAGCAGTACTTC. The whole variable domain, filled in from reference TRBV30 and TRBJ2-7, reads SQTIHQWPATLVQPVGSPLSLECTVEGTSNPNLYWYRQAAGRGLQLLFYSVGIGQISSEVPQNLSASRPQDRQFILSSKKLLLSDSGFYLCAWSPPPGAYEQYFGPGTRLTVT.